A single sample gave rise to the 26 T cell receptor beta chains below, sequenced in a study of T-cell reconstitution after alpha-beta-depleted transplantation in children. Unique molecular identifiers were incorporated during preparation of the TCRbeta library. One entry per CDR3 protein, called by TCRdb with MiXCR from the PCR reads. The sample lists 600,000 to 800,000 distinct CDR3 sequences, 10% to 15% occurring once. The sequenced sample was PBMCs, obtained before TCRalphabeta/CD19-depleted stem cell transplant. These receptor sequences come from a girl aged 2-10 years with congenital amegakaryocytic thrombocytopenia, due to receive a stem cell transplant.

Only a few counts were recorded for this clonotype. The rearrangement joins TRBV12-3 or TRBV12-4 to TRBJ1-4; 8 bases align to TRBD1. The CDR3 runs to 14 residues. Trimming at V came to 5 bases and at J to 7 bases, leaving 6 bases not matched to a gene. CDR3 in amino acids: CASSKDRGGEKLFF. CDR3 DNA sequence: TGTGCCAGCAGTAAAGACAGGGGTGGTGAAAAACTGTTTTTT.

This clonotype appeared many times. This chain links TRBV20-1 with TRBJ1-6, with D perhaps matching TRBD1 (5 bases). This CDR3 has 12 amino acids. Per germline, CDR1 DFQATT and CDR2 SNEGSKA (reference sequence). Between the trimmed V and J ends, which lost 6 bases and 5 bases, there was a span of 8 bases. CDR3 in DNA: TGCAGTGCCAGACAGAATAATTCACCCCTCCACTTT. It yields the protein CSARQNNSPLHF.

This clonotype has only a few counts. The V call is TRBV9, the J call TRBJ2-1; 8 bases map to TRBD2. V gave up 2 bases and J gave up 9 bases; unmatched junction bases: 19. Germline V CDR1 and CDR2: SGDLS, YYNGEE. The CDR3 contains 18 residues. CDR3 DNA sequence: TGTGCCAGCAGCGTCCAGGGCGGTGGGGCTAGCGGGTATTCTGAGCAGTTCTTC. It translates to CASSVQGGGASGYSEQFF.

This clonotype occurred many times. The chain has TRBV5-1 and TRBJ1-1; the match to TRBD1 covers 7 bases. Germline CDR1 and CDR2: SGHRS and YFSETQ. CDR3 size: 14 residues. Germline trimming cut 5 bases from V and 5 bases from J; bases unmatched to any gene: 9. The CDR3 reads CASRVGTAGTEAFF. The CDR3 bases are TGCGCCAGCAGAGTAGGGACAGCGGGGACTGAAGCTTTCTTT.

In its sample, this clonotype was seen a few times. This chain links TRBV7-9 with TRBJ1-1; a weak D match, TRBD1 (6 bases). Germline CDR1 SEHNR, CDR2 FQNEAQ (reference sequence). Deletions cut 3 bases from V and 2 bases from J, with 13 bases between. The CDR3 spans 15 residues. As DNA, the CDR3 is TGTGCCAGCAGCTTCATGAGGGGGGTTAACACTGAAGCTTTCTTT. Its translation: CASSFMRGVNTEAFF.

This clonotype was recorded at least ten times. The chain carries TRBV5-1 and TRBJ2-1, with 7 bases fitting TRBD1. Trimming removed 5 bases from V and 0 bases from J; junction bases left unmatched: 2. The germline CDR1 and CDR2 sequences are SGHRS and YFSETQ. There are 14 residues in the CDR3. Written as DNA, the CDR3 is TGCGCCAGCAGGAACAGGGGCTCCTACAATGAGCAGTTCTTC. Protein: CASRNRGSYNEQFF. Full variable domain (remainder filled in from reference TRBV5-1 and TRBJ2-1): KAGVTQTPRYLIKTRGQQVTLSCSPISGHRSVSWYQQTPGQGLQFLFEYFSETQRNKGNFPGRFSGRQFSNSRSEMNVSTLELGDSALYLCASRNRGSYNEQFFGPGTRLTVL.

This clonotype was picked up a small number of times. The CDR3 DNA sequence: TGCAGCGTTGTAGGGACAAACTCCTACGAGCAGTACTTC. This codes for CSVVGTNSYEQYF. V and J are TRBV29-1 and TRBJ2-7; a weak D match, TRBD1 (6 bases). Per germline, CDR1 SQVTM and CDR2 ANQGSEA. V shed 4 bases and J shed 0 bases, with 10 bases lying between them. This CDR3 comprises 13 residues.

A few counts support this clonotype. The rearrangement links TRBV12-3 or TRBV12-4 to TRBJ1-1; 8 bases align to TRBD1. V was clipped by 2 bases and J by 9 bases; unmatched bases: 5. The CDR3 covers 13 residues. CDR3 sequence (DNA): TGTGCCAGCAGTTTAATCAGGGGGCGGCAAGCTTTCTTT. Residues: CASSLIRGRQAFF.

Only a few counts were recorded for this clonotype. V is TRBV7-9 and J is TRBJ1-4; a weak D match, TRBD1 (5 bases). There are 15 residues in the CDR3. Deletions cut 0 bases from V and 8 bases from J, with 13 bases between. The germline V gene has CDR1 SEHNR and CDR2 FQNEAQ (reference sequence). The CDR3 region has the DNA TGTGCCAGCAGCTTAGCCGCGGGGACGTACGAAAAACTGTTTTTT. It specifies CASSLAAGTYEKLFF.

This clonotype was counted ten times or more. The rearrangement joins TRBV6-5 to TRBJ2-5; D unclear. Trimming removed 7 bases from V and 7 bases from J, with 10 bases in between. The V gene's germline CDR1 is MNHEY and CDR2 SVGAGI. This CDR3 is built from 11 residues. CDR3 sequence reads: CASTTGRTQYF. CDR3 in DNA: TGTGCCAGCACCACCGGAAGGACCCAGTACTTC.

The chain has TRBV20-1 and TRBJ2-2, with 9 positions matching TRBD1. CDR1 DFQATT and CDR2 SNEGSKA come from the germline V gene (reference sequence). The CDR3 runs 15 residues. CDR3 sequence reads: CCGRPGQGYTGELFF. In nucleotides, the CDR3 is TGCTGTGGCCGCCCGGGACAGGGTTACACCGGGGAGCTGTTTTTT.

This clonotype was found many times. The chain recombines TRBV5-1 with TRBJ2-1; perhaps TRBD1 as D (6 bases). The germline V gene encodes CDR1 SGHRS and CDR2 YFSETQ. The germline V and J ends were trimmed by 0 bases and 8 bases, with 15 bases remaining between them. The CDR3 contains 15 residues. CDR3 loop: CASSLGDTLLYEQFF. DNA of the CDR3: TGCGCCAGCAGCTTGGGGGACACACTTCTGTATGAGCAGTTCTTC. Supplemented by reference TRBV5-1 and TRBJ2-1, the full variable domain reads KAGVTQTPRYLIKTRGQQVTLSCSPISGHRSVSWYQQTPGQGLQFLFEYFSETQRNKGNFPGRFSGRQFSNSRSEMNVSTLELGDSALYLCASSLGDTLLYEQFFGPGTRLTVL.

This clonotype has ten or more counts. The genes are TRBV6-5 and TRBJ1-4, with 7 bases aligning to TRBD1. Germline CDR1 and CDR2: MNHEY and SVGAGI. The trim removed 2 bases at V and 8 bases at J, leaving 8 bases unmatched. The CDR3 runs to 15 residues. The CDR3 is CASSYLRTGEEKLFF. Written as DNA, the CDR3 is TGTGCCAGCAGTTACCTAAGGACAGGAGAGGAAAAACTGTTTTTT.

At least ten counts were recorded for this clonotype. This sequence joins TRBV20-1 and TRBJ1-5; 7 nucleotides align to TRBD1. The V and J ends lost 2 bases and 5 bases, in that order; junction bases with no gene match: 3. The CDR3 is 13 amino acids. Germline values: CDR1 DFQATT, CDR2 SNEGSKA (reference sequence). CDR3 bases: TGCAGTGCTAGAACAACAGGGGATCAGCCCCAGCATTTT. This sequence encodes CSARTTGDQPQHF.

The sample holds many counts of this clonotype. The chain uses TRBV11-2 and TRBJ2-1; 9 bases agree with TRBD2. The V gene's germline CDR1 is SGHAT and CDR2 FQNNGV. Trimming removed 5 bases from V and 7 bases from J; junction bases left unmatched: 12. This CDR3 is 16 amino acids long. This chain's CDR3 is CASSPLRGRVSNEQFF. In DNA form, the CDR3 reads TGTGCCAGCAGCCCACTCCGCGGGAGGGTTTCTAATGAGCAGTTCTTC.

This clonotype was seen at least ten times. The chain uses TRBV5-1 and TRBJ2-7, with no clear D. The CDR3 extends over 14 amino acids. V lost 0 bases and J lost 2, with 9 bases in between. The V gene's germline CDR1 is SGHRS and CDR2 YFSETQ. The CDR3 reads CASSLAMKPYEQYF. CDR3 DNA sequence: TGCGCCAGCAGCTTGGCTATGAAGCCCTACGAGCAGTACTTC.

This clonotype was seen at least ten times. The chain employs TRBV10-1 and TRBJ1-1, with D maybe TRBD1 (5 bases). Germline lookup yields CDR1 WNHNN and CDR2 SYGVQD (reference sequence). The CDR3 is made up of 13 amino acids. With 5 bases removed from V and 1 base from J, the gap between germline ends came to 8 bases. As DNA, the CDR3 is TGCGCCAGCAGTACGACAGAGAACACTGAAGCTTTCTTT. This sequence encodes CASSTTENTEAFF.

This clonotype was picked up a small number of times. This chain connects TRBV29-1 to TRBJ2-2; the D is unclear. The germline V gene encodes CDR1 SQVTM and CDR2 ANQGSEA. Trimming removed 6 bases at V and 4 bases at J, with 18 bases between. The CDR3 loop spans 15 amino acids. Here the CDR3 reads CSVMLWAEATGELFF. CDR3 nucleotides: TGCAGCGTCATGCTATGGGCAGAAGCCACCGGGGAGCTGTTTTTT.

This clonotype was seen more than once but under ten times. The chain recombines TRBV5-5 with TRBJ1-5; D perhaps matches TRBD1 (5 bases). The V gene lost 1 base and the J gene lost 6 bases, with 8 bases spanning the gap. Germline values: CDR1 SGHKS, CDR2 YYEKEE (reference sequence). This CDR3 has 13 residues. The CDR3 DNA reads TGTGCCAGCAGCTTGAGGGGTACTCAGCCCCAGCATTTT. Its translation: CASSLRGTQPQHF.

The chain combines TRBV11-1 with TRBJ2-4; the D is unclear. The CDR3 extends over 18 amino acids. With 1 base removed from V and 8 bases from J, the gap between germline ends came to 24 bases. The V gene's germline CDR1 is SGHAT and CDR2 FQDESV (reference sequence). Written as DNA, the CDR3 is TGTGCCAGCAGCTTAGGGGCCGCGCTAGTTTGGGCCTTAGACATTCAGTACTTC. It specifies CASSLGAALVWALDIQYF.

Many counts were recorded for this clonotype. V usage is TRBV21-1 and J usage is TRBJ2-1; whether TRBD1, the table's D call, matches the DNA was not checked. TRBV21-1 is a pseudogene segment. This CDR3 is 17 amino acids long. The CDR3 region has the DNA TGTGCCAGGACTGACACCGGGACCCAAAGCGTCTACAATGAGCAGTTCTTC. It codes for CARTDTGTQSVYNEQFF.

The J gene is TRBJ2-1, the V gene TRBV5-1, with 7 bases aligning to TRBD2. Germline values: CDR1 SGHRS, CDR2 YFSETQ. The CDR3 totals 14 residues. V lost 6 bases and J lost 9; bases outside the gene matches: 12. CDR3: CASTAGYLRSEQFF. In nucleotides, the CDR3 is TGCGCCAGCACAGCGGGGTACCTTAGAAGTGAGCAGTTCTTC.

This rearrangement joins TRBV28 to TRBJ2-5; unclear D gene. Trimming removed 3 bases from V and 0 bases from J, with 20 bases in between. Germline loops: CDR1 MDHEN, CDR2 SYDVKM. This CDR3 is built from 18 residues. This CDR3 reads CASSLYIVVERYQETQYF. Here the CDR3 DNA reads TGTGCCAGCAGTTTGTATATAGTGGTTGAGAGGTACCAAGAGACCCAGTACTTC.

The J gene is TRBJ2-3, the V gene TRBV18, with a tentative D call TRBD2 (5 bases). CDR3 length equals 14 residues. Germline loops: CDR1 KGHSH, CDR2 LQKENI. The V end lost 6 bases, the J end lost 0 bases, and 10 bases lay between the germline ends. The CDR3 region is CASSPDSSTDTQYF. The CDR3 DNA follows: TGTGCCAGCTCCCCGGACTCGAGCACAGATACGCAGTATTTT.

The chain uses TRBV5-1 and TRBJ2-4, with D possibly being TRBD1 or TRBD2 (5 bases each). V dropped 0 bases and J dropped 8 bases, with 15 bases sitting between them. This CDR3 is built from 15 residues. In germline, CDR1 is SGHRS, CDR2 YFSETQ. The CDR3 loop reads CASSLDTGPPDIQYF. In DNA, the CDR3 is TGCGCCAGCAGCTTGGATACGGGGCCGCCGGACATTCAGTACTTC.

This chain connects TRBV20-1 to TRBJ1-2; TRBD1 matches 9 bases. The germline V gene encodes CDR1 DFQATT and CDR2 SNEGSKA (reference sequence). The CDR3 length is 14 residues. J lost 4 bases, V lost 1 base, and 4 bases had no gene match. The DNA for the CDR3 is TGCAGTGCTAGAGCGGGACAGGGAGGCTATGGCTACACCTTC. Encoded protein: CSARAGQGGYGYTF.